This T cell receptor beta chain comes out of a study of Ad26.COV2.S vaccination and SARS-CoV-2 variants. Treatment meaning: about 20 received Ad26.COV2.S at low or high dose, single or two shots; several received placebo; per-sample allocation not given. The study sampled participants on day 63 after the first vaccine or placebo injection. The data were produced by immunoSEQ multiplex PCR, yet TCRdb's version contains in-frame clones alone and is incomplete. The data contain a few hundred thousand clones, over 75% of them singletons. The material sequenced was peripheral blood, taken in a trial of Ad26.COV2.S vaccine versus placebo. The receptor was isolated from a person between 18 and 60 years old who received the Ad26.COV2.S COVID-19 vaccine or a placebo.

The CDR3 spells CASSLPLGPYNEQFF. CDR3 in DNA: TGTGCCAGCAGCTTACCGCTAGGGCCGTACAATGAGCAGTTCTTC. The V call is TRBV7-9, the J call TRBJ2-1; no reliable D call. Germline CDR1 is SEHNR and CDR2 is FQNEAQ (reference sequence). The V end lost 2 bases, the J end lost 4 bases, and 12 bases lay between the germline ends. The CDR3 extends over 15 amino acids.